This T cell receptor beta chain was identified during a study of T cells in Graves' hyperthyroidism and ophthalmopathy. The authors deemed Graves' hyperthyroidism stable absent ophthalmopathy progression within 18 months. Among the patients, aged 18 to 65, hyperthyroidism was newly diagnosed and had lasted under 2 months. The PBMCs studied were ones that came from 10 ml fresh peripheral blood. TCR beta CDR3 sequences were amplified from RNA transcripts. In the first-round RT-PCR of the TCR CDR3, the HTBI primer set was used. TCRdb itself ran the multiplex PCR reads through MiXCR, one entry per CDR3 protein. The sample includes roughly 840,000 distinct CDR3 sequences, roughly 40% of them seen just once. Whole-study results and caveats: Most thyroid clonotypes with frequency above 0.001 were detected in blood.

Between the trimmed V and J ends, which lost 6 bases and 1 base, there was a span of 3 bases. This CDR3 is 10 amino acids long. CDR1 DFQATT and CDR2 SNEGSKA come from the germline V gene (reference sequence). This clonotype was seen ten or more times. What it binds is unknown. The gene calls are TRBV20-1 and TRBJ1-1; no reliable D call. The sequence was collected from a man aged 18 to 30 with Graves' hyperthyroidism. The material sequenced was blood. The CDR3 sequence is CSAKNTEAFF. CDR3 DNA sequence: TGCAGTGCGAAGAACACTGAAGCTTTCTTT.